One T cell receptor (beta chain) is described in this entry. These data come from a study of blood T cell repertoires in COVID-19. Libraries were prepared by immunoSEQ multiplex PCR; TCRdb keeps only in-frame clonotypes and omits some of them. This table has about 33,000 clones, approximately 86% appearing once. The CDR3 sequence is 13 residues long. Germline CDR1 reads SGHNT; CDR2 reads YENEEA. Trimming left V 2 bases short and J 1 base short, with 5 bases between. V and J are TRBV11-3 and TRBJ1-1; the D is unclear. The specimen was peripheral blood. The sequence derives from a man aged 65-85 years with acute or convalescent COVID-19. CDR3 DNA sequence: TGTGCCAGCAGCTTATGGCAGAACACTGAAGCTTTCTTT. Protein: CASSLWQNTEAFF.